The 24 T cell receptor beta chains in this list originate from one sample, sequenced in a study of CD8 T cells in Susac syndrome. Random hexamers primed reverse transcription of about 0.45 to 1 ug RNA. TCRdb passed the immunoSEQ multiplex PCR reads through MiXCR, listing each CDR3 protein once. The sample records more than 100,000 distinct CDR3 sequences, 90% to 95% being singletons. The specimen sequenced was CD4+ T cells from PBMCs. These TCRs come from a human donor in good health.

The chain joins TRBV7-9 to TRBJ2-7; D might be TRBD1 (6 bases). Trimming stripped 1 base from V and 9 bases from J, with 16 bases between. The CDR3 runs 14 residues. Germline CDR1 is SEHNR and CDR2 is FQNEAQ (reference sequence). The CDR3 region has the DNA TGTGCCAGCAGCTTAGTCGGGCAGGGGACGGGGCAGTACTTC. Amino acids: CASSLVGQGTGQYF.

The gene calls are TRBV12-3 or TRBV12-4 and TRBJ1-2; TRBD1 might be the D (5 bases). The CDR3 is made up of 14 amino acids. V was pared by 7 bases and J by 2 bases, with 14 bases between. The DNA of the CDR3 is TGTGCCAGCACCCCACCGACAGCCAACTATGGCTACACCTTC. Translated, it gives CASTPPTANYGYTF.

Concerning this clonotype: A read error may account for a junction end that differs from germline. The chain employs TRBV9 and TRBJ2-5; TRBD2 aligns across 10 bases. The CDR3 has 15 residues. CDR1 and CDR2 from the germline V gene are SGDLS and YYNGEE. The CDR3 is CASTVAGGRGETQYF. CDR3 DNA: TGTGCCAGCACCGTAGCGGGAGGTCGAGGTGAGACCCAGTACTTC.

CDR3 protein: CASSYPATYEQYF. The CDR3 DNA reads TGTGCCAGCAGTTACCCGGCCACGTACGAGCAGTACTTC. The chain employs TRBV6-6 and TRBJ2-7; the D is unclear. The CDR3 is 13 amino acids. The V gene's germline CDR1 is MNHNY and CDR2 SVGAGI (reference sequence). The V end lost 2 bases, the J end lost 4 bases, and 9 bases lay between the germline ends.

The chain recombines TRBV18 with TRBJ1-3; unclear D gene. This CDR3 has 15 amino acids. Germline CDR1 and CDR2: KGHSH and LQKENI. V was cut by 5 bases and J by 0 bases, with 11 bases left in between. CDR3 amino acids: CASSSDGISGNTIYF. CDR3 bases: TGTGCCAGCTCATCGGACGGAATCTCTGGAAACACCATATATTTT.

The chain has TRBV6-2 or TRBV6-3 and TRBJ2-1; 8 bases are shared with TRBD2. Trimming at V came to 7 bases and at J to 3 bases, leaving 5 bases not matched to a gene. CDR1 is MNHEY, CDR2 SVGEGT, per germline. The CDR3 is 14 amino acids. Here the CDR3 reads CASIPAGVYNEQFF. The CDR3 DNA reads TGTGCCAGCATCCCAGCGGGAGTCTACAATGAGCAGTTCTTC.

V gene TRBV3-1 combines with J gene TRBJ2-7; D is undetermined. Germline V gene data show CDR1 as LGHDT and CDR2 as YNNKEL (reference sequence). V gave up 1 base and J gave up 12 bases, with 16 bases separating them. This CDR3 region has 13 residues. For the CDR3, the DNA is TGTGCCAGCAGCCAAGCGAAGGCGACATCTGCGTACTTC. It translates to CASSQAKATSAYF.

This chain connects TRBV5-6 to TRBJ1-5; possibly TRBD1 for D (6 bases). Per germline, CDR1 SGHDT and CDR2 YYEEEE. This CDR3 is built from 14 residues. V was shortened by 2 bases and J by 2 bases, with 8 bases between the two germline ends. For the CDR3, the DNA is TGTGCCAGCAGCTTCTCAGGGGGCAATCAGCCCCAGCATTTT. Translated: CASSFSGGNQPQHF.

The chain has TRBV12-3 or TRBV12-4 and TRBJ2-3; the match to TRBD2 covers 7 bases. This CDR3 spans 14 amino acids. Trimming at V came to 3 bases and at J to 5 bases, leaving 5 bases not matched to a gene. The CDR3 nucleotides are TGTGCCAGCAGTTTGCAGGGAGGGCTAGATACGCAGTATTTT. It codes for CASSLQGGLDTQYF.

The CDR3 nucleotides are TGTGCCTGGAGTGTACCCCACCGATTGAACACTGAAGCTTTCTTT. It codes for CAWSVPHRLNTEAFF. The genes are TRBV30 and TRBJ1-1; no clear D. This CDR3 comprises 15 residues. Germline CDR1 and CDR2: GTSNPN and SVGIG (reference sequence). V gave up 0 bases and J gave up 0 bases, with 11 bases separating them.

V is TRBV29-1 and J is TRBJ2-6, with no clear D. CDR3 length: 14 residues. Germline values: CDR1 SQVTM, CDR2 ANQGSEA. Trimming removed 4 bases from V and 1 base from J, with 8 bases in between. CDR3 protein: CSVALSSGANVLTF. The DNA for the CDR3 is TGCAGCGTTGCCCTAAGTTCTGGGGCCAACGTCCTGACTTTC.

The sample holds one count of this clonotype. This rearrangement joins TRBV7-9 to TRBJ2-7, with D possibly matching TRBD2 (6 bases). Germline assignment: CDR1 SEHNR and CDR2 FQNEAQ (reference sequence). The V gene lost 1 base and the J gene lost 5 bases, with 12 bases spanning the gap. This CDR3 spans 14 amino acids. The CDR3 sequence: CASSLVGGADEQYF. The CDR3 DNA follows: TGTGCCAGCAGCTTAGTGGGGGGAGCGGACGAGCAGTACTTC.

The chain combines TRBV5-1 with TRBJ1-2; D gene ambiguous. There are 15 residues in the CDR3. Trimming cost V 0 bases and J 0 bases, with 9 bases left between them. Germline CDR1 is SGHRS and CDR2 is YFSETQ. CDR3 loop: CASSLGAASNYGYTF. CDR3 nucleotide sequence: TGCGCCAGCAGCTTGGGGGCAGCCTCTAACTATGGCTACACCTTC.

V is TRBV20-1 and J is TRBJ1-5, with D perhaps matching TRBD1 (5 bases). The CDR3 runs to 14 residues. Trimming stripped 0 bases from V and 4 bases from J, with 10 bases between. CDR1 is DFQATT, CDR2 SNEGSKA, per germline (reference sequence). CDR3 loop: CSAREQRGNQPQHF. Here the CDR3 DNA reads TGCAGTGCTAGAGAACAGAGGGGAAATCAGCCCCAGCATTTT.

This clonotype was detected only a few times. The genes are TRBV12-3 or TRBV12-4 and TRBJ1-4; no clear D. Trimming removed 3 bases from V and 5 bases from J, with 1 base in between. The CDR3 has 11 residues. The CDR3 sequence is CASSFNEKLFF. CDR3 DNA sequence: TGTGCCAGCAGTTTCAATGAAAAACTGTTTTTT.

The V gene is TRBV3-1, the J gene TRBJ1-1; D is undetermined. The CDR3 totals 13 residues. CDR1 is LGHDT, CDR2 YNNKEL, per germline (reference sequence). Deletions cut 7 bases from V and 0 bases from J, with 9 bases between. CDR3 sequence: CASTHSVNTEAFF. As DNA, the CDR3 is TGTGCCAGCACCCATTCGGTGAACACTGAAGCTTTCTTT.

Written as DNA, the CDR3 is TGCAGTGCTAGAGCAAACAGCAATCAGCCCCAGCATTTT. This encodes CSARANSNQPQHF. The V call is TRBV20-1, the J call TRBJ1-5; D ambiguous. The CDR3 length is 13 residues. The germline gives CDR1 DFQATT, CDR2 SNEGSKA (reference sequence). V was pared by 1 base and J by 1 base, with 5 bases between.

V and J are TRBV3-1 and TRBJ1-4; TRBD1 might be the D (5 bases). Deletions cut 4 bases from V and 5 bases from J, with 11 bases between. Germline V gene data show CDR1 as LGHDT and CDR2 as YNNKEL (reference sequence). The CDR3 has 14 amino acids. CDR3: CASSPRGSNEKLFF. The CDR3, as DNA: TGTGCCAGCAGCCCCCGGGGCTCGAATGAAAAACTGTTTTTT.

V and J are TRBV5-1 and TRBJ2-7; D gene unclear. The CDR3 runs 12 residues. With 1 base removed from V and 3 bases from J, the gap between germline ends came to 5 bases. The germline CDR1 and CDR2 sequences are SGHRS and YFSETQ. DNA for the CDR3: TGCGCCAGCAGCTTGTTAAACTACGAGCAGTACTTC. Translated: CASSLLNYEQYF.

The CDR3 DNA sequence: TGTGCCACCAGTGACAAATACAGGGGCACAACCTCCTACAATGAGCAGTTCTTC. It is translated as CATSDKYRGTTSYNEQFF. J is TRBJ2-1 and V is TRBV24-1, with 7 bases that match TRBD1. Germline CDR1 reads KGHDR; CDR2 reads SFDVKD. V lost 4 bases and J lost 0; bases outside the gene matches: 11. The CDR3 spans 18 residues.

V gene TRBV7-2 combines with J gene TRBJ2-7, with TRBD2 matching over 12 bases. V lost 4 bases to trimming and J lost 2 bases; unmatched junction nucleotides: 3. Germline V CDR1 and CDR2: SGHTA, FQGNSA. The CDR3 consists of 15 residues. The CDR3 DNA sequence: TGTGCCAGCAGCTCTCTAGCGGGAGGGCCCTACGAGCAGTACTTC. Protein sequence: CASSSLAGGPYEQYF.

This chain links TRBV5-1 with TRBJ2-5; possible D gene TRBD2, 6 bases. Looked up from germline, CDR1 is SGHRS and CDR2 is YFSETQ. Trimming removed 4 bases at V and 3 bases at J, with 19 bases between. The CDR3 length is 16 residues. The CDR3 sequence: CASSLRPGSEEETQYF. In DNA form, the CDR3 reads TGCGCCAGCAGCCTCCGTCCCGGGAGCGAGGAAGAGACCCAGTACTTC.

V usage is TRBV5-1 and J usage is TRBJ2-6, with D tentatively TRBD1 (5 bases). V gave up 2 bases and J gave up 0 bases, with 9 bases separating them. The CDR3 is 16 residues long. Germline V gene lookup returns CDR1 SGHRS and CDR2 YFSETQ. Here the CDR3 DNA reads TGCGCCAGCAGCTTTGACAGCTTCTCTGGGGCCAACGTCCTGACTTTC. Encoded protein: CASSFDSFSGANVLTF. The whole variable domain, filled in from reference TRBV5-1 and TRBJ2-6, reads KAGVTQTPRYLIKTRGQQVTLSCSPISGHRSVSWYQQTPGQGLQFLFEYFSETQRNKGNFPGRFSGRQFSNSRSEMNVSTLELGDSALYLCASSFDSFSGANVLTFGAGSRLTVL.

This rearrangement joins TRBV29-1 to TRBJ2-1; no clear D gene. V lost 3 bases and J 14 bases, leaving 8 bases between the germline ends. The CDR3 has 9 residues. CDR1 and CDR2 (germline): SQVTM, ANQGSEA. CDR3 region: CSVDGHKFF. Here the CDR3 DNA reads TGCAGCGTTGACGGGCATAAGTTCTTC.